This T cell receptor (beta chain) was found in a study of T-cell memory formation after mild COVID-19. Via MiXCR, TCRdb re-called the 5' RACE reads, giving one row per CDR3 protein. Of some 450,000 distinct CDR3 sequences in the sample, over 15% were seen once. Germline lookup yields CDR1 MNHEY and CDR2 SMNVEV (reference sequence). The CDR3 covers 16 residues. Trimming stripped 3 bases from V and 3 bases from J, with 18 bases between. Whole-study findings and limits: Researchers could not confirm that second-wave clones peaking on day 37 targeted SARS-CoV-2.

Regarding this clonotype: Antigen: not known.

The TCR was taken from a man between 18 and 29 years old who had mild COVID-19 (a few samples of this study predate the infection). Cell type and time point are not known. The chain couples TRBV27 to TRBJ2-7; maybe TRBD2 (7 bases). The sample consisted of PBMCs or a T cell subset sorted from them (not recorded which). CDR3 sequence reads: CASSFGEGGGGYEQYF. CDR3 DNA sequence: TGTGCCAGCAGTTTCGGAGAGGGGGGGGGCGGCTACGAGCAGTACTTC.